Listed here are 13 T cell receptor beta chains from one sample, sequenced in a study of T cells after posttransplantation cyclophosphamide. The table came from immunoSEQ multiplex PCR; TCRdb's copy has only in-frame clones and leaves some out. The sample is made up of about 12,000 clones, none counted only once. Sequenced sample: PBMCs. The source of these receptors is a woman aged 40 to 49 in good health, CMV-negative, and a related stem cell transplant donor.

In this sample, this clone turned up many times. V usage is TRBV5-6 and J usage is TRBJ2-2; tentative D call: TRBD1 (5 bases). The V gene lost 0 bases and the J gene lost 5 bases, with 11 bases spanning the gap. Germline V gives CDR1 SGHDT, CDR2 YYEEEE. The CDR3 is 15 amino acids. DNA of the CDR3: TGTGCCAGCAGCTTGGGTCCAGGGCGGACCGGGGAGCTGTTTTTT. Its protein is CASSLGPGRTGELFF.

This clone was seen repeatedly, ten times or more. V and J are TRBV12-3 or TRBV12-4 and TRBJ2-7; 10 positions agree with TRBD2. The CDR3 totals 14 residues. The J segment lost 6 bases and the V segment lost 7 bases, leaving 9 bases of the junction unmatched. The CDR3 loop is CASTLGTSVIEQYF. The CDR3 DNA reads as TGTGCCAGCACCCTTGGGACTAGCGTGATCGAGCAGTACTTC.

This clone was observed many times. The chain is built from TRBV29-1 and TRBJ2-1, with 9 bases aligning to TRBD2. CDR1 and CDR2 from the germline V gene are SQVTM and ANQGSEA. This CDR3 is built from 15 residues. J lost 2 bases, V lost 1 base, and 3 bases had no gene match. The CDR3 region is CSVEGGRVTYNEQFF. The DNA of the CDR3 is TGCAGCGTTGAAGGCGGGAGGGTTACCTACAATGAGCAGTTCTTC.

This clone was counted a few times. This chain joins TRBV6-1 and TRBJ1-2; D not resolved. CDR1 is MNHNS and CDR2 is SASEGT in the germline V gene. The V end lost 3 bases, the J end lost 0 bases, and 11 bases lay between the germline ends. This CDR3 contains 15 residues. The DNA of the CDR3 is TGTGCCAGCAGTGAGGGCCAGCCCGCTAACTATGGCTACACCTTC. This codes for CASSEGQPANYGYTF.

Ten or more counts support this clone. This rearrangement joins TRBV25-1 to TRBJ2-7, with a possible D match to TRBD1 (5 bases). The V and J ends lost 1 base and 2 bases respectively, with 12 bases between them. The CDR3 length is 15 residues. Looked up from germline, CDR1 is MGHDK and CDR2 is SYGVNS. CDR3 sequence: CASSEWQGPTYEQYF. Written as DNA, the CDR3 is TGTGCCAGCAGTGAATGGCAGGGCCCAACCTACGAGCAGTACTTC.

The gene calls are TRBV30 and TRBJ2-3, with TRBD2 matching 10 bases. Looked up from germline, CDR1 is GTSNPN and CDR2 is SVGIG (reference sequence). CDR3 size: 16 residues. The V and J ends lost 0 bases and 3 bases, in that order; junction bases with no gene match: 6. In DNA, the CDR3 is TGTGCCTGGAGTGTAGGGCTAGCGGGAGTAACAGATACGCAGTATTTT. This translates into CAWSVGLAGVTDTQYF. The variable domain in full, with the rest retrieved from reference TRBV30 and TRBJ2-3, is SQTIHQWPATLVQPVGSPLSLECTVEGTSNPNLYWYRQAAGRGLQLLFYSVGIGQISSEVPQNLSASRPQDRQFILSSKKLLLSDSGFYLCAWSVGLAGVTDTQYFGPGTRLTVL.

There are many counts of this clone. The chain couples TRBV12-3 or TRBV12-4 to TRBJ2-7; D is possibly TRBD1 (6 bases). The CDR3 runs 14 residues. The V end lost 3 bases, the J end lost 2 bases, and 11 bases lay between the germline ends. The CDR3 coding sequence is TGTGCCAGCAGTTTTTCAGGGGAAACCTACGAGCAGTACTTC. Protein: CASSFSGETYEQYF.

This clone was found a few times. The chain uses TRBV4-2 and TRBJ2-5; D gene ambiguous. The J call may not be correct, given that the DNA end is closer to TRBJ2-7. This CDR3 has 13 amino acids. In germline, CDR1 is LGHNA, CDR2 YNFKEQ. The CDR3 DNA reads TGTGCCAGCAGCCAAGATATTCAGTACGAGCAGTACTTC. Translation: CASSQDIQYEQYF.

This clone turned up a few times. The rearrangement links TRBV11-2 to TRBJ1-1; TRBD1 matches at 7 bases. Germline V gene sequence: CDR1 SGHAT, CDR2 FQNNGV. J lost 0 bases, V lost 5 bases, and 12 bases had no gene match. This CDR3 has 17 residues. The CDR3 region is CASSHRGRQTLNTEAFF. In DNA, the CDR3 is TGTGCCAGCAGCCACAGGGGTCGTCAAACATTGAACACTGAAGCTTTCTTT.

There are many counts of this clone. The V call is TRBV11-2, the J call TRBJ2-7; D not resolved. Trimming took off 2 bases at V and 2 bases at J, with 7 bases between the two ends. CDR1 and CDR2 (germline): SGHAT, FQNNGV. This CDR3 is built from 13 residues. This chain's CDR3 is CASSLYTAYEQYF. The DNA of the CDR3 is TGTGCCAGCAGCTTATACACCGCCTACGAGCAGTACTTC.

This clone was counted ten times or more. The gene calls are TRBV7-7 and TRBJ2-5, with TRBD1 matching 8 bases. Germline CDR1 SSHAT, CDR2 FNYEAQ (reference sequence). V was pared by 5 bases and J by 4 bases, with 3 bases of the junction left unmatched. The CDR3 runs 13 residues. The DNA of the CDR3 is TGTGCCAGCAGCACAGACAGGGGAGAGACCCAGTACTTC. Translating it yields CASSTDRGETQYF.

This clone was counted at least ten times. The chain uses TRBV11-1 and TRBJ2-1; D remains unclear. Germline V lookup: CDR1 SGHAT, CDR2 FQDESV (reference sequence). V gave up 0 bases and J gave up 6 bases, with 9 bases separating them. The CDR3 is made up of 14 amino acids. Here the CDR3 reads CASSLALGSNEQFF. CDR3 in DNA: TGTGCCAGCAGCTTAGCCCTAGGTAGCAATGAGCAGTTCTTC.

Many counts were recorded for this clone. The chain carries TRBV28 and TRBJ2-7, with TRBD1 matching over 8 bases. V was clipped by 7 bases and J by 2 bases; unmatched bases: 10. This CDR3 is built from 15 residues. CDR1 is MDHEN and CDR2 is SYDVKM in the germline V gene. DNA of the CDR3: TGTGCCAGCACCCCACCGACAGGGGTGACCTACGAGCAGTACTTC. Its protein is CASTPPTGVTYEQYF.